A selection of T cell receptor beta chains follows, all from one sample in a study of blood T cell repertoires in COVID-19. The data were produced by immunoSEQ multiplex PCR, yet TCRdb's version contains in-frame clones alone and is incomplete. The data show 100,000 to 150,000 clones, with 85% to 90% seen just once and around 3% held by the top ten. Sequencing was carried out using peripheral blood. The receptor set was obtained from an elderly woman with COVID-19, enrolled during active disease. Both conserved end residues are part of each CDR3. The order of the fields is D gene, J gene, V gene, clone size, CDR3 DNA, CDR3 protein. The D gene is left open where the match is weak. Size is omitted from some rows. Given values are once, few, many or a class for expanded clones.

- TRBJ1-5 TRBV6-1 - TGTGCCAGCAGTGAAGGTACAGGGCAAATCAGGCTCGGCAATCAGCCCCAGCATTTT CASSEGTGQIRLGNQPQHF
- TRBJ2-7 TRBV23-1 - TGCGCCAGCAGTCAATCCCCACAGGTCTACGAGCAGTACTTC CASSQSPQVYEQYF
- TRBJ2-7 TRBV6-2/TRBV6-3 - TGTGCCAGCAGCCCCACAGCGGGCTCCTACGAGCAGTACTTC CASSPTAGSYEQYF
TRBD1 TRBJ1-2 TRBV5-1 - TGCGCCAGCAGCTTGGCCGGGCAGGGGGCTGGTGGCTACACCTTC CASSLAGQGAGGYTF
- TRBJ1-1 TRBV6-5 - TGTGCCAGCAGGCGGGACACTGAAGCTTTCTTT CASRRDTEAFF
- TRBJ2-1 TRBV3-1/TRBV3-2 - TGTGCCAGCAGTCGGGACATCGGAACCTATAATGAGCAGTTCTTC CASSRDIGTYNEQFF
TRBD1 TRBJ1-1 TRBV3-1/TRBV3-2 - TGTGCCAGCAGCCTAAATCAGGGGGGGAACACTGAAGCTTTCTTT CASSLNQGGNTEAFF
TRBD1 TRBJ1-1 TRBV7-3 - TGTGCCAGCAGCCCTAGACAGGGCGGAAACACTGAAGCTTTCTTT CASSPRQGGNTEAFF
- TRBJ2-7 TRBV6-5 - TGTGCCAGCAGTCTAGAGATCGGCTACGAGCAGTACTTC CASSLEIGYEQYF
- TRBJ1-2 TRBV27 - TGTGCCAGCAGTGGACGGGGGAACTATGGCTACACCTTC CASSGRGNYGYTF
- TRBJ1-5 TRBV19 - TGTGCCAGTAGTTGGGGGCAGGGAGATCAGCCCCAGCATTTT CASSWGQGDQPQHF
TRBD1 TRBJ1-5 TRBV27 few TGTGCCAGCAGCCGGACAGGGTCGGGGCAGCCCCAGCATTTT CASSRTGSGQPQHF
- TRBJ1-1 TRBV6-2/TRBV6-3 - TGTGCCAGCAGTTACACCAAAACAGTTGTGAACACTGAAGCTTTCTTT CASSYTKTVVNTEAFF
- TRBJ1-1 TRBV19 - TGTGCCAGTTCCCAGATTGCGGGGAACACTGAAGCTTTCTTT CASSQIAGNTEAFF
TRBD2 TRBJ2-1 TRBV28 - TGTGCCAGCAGTTTTCCCGGGACTAGCCCGGGGGCTGAGCAGTTCTTC CASSFPGTSPGAEQFF
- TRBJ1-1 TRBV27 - TGTGCCAGCAGTCCAGGGGATGTCACTGAAGCTTTCTTT CASSPGDVTEAFF
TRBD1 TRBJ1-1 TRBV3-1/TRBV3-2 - TGTGCCAGCAGCCTGCATGGGACAGGGGGCACTGAAGCTTTCTTT CASSLHGTGGTEAFF
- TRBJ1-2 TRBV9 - TGTGCCAGCAGCGTAACAGATGTCCCGAGGGACTATGGCTACACCTTC CASSVTDVPRDYGYTF
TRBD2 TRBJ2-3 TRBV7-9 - TGTGCCAGCAGCTCTGGACTAGCGGGAGGGCCAGGGGATACGCAGTATTTT CASSSGLAGGPGDTQYF
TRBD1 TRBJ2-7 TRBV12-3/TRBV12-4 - TGTGCCAGCACCGCACAGGGGCCTCACGAGCAGTACTTC CASTAQGPHEQYF
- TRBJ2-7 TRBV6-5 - TGTGCCAGCAGCATGACCGACAGCATCTCCTACGAGCAGTACTTC CASSMTDSISYEQYF
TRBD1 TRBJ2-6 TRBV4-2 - TGTGCCACTAAACGGGACAGCAGCTCTGGGGCCAACGTCCTGACTTTC CATKRDSSSGANVLTF
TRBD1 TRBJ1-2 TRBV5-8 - TGTGCCAGCAGCCGTCCCGGGACAGCCAACTATGGCTACACCTTC CASSRPGTANYGYTF
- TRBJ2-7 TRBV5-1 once TGCGCCAGCAGCGGGGACTCCCCATACGAGCAGTACTTC CASSGDSPYEQYF
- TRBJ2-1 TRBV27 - TGTGCCAGCAGTCAACTATTATACAATGAGCAGTTCTTC CASSQLLYNEQFF
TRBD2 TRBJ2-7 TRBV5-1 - TGCGCCAGCAGCTTAAGCGGGGACTCCTACGAGCAGTACTTC CASSLSGDSYEQYF
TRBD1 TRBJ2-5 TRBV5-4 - TGTGCCAGCAGCCCATACGACAGGGGGAGGGAGACCCAGTACTTC CASSPYDRGRETQYF
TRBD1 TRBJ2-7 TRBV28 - TGTGCCAGCAGTTTAAGGGGGCAGATCCACCCCTACGAGCAGTACTTC CASSLRGQIHPYEQYF
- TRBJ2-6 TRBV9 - TGTGCCAGCAGCGTAGCCGGTTCGGGGGCCAACGTCCTGACTTTC CASSVAGSGANVLTF
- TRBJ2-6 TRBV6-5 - TGTGCCAGCAGTCTCTCCTTTGGGGCCAACGTCCTGACTTTC CASSLSFGANVLTF
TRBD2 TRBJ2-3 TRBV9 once TGTGCCAGCAGCGTAGATTGGTCGACTAGCGGAGTAGCAGATACGCAGTATTTT CASSVDWSTSGVADTQYF
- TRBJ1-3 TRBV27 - TGTGCCAGCAGTTTGGGGGCGCCTGGAAACACCATATATTTT CASSLGAPGNTIYF
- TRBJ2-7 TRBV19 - TGTGCCAGTAGTGCAGGGTATGGACCCTACGAGCAGTACTTC CASSAGYGPYEQYF
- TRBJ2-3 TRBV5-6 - TGTGCCAGCAGCTTGAGTTCTGGCAGCACAGATACGCAGTATTTT CASSLSSGSTDTQYF
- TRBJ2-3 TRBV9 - TGTGCCAGCACGTCCGGGGGGCTTGGAGATACGCAGTATTTT CASTSGGLGDTQYF
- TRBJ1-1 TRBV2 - TGTGCCAGCAAGGAGGCGGAAGCTTTCTTT CASKEAEAFF
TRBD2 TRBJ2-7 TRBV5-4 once TGTGCCAGCAGTAACCGGGGGGTTTACGAGCAGTACTTC CASSNRGVYEQYF
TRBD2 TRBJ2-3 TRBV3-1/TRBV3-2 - TGTGCCAGCAGCCAGTCAAGTGGGGGGGGCACAGATACGCAGTATTTT CASSQSSGGGTDTQYF
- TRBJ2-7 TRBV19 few TGTGCCAGTAGTCCAGAGGGCCGTTACTACGAGCAGTACTTC CASSPEGRYYEQYF
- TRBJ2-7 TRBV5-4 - TGTGCCAGCAGCTCAAAGACTGGATACGAGCAGTACTTC CASSSKTGYEQYF
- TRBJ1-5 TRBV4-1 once TGCGCCAGCAGCCAAGAACGCCAGGGAACGCAGCCCCAGCATTTT CASSQERQGTQPQHF
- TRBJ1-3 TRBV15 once TGTGCCACCAGCAGAGGGGGGCAGCACTACTCTGGAAACACCATATATTTT CATSRGGQHYSGNTIYF
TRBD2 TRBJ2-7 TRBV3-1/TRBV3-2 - TGTGCCAGCAGCCCCGGGACTAGCGGGTACGAGCAGTACTTC CASSPGTSGYEQYF
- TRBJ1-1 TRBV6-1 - TGTGCCAGCAGTGCCAGAGGGGGAGGGAGGAACACTGAAGCTTTCTTT CASSARGGGRNTEAFF
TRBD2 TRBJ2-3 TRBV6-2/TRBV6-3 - TGTGCCAGCAGTTACCGGGGTACTAGCGGGACGGGGACATATGGAGATACGCAGTATTTT CASSYRGTSGTGTYGDTQYF
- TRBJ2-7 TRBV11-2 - TGTGCCAGCAGCCCTCAGATACGCGGAACGATGTACGAGCAGTACTTC CASSPQIRGTMYEQYF
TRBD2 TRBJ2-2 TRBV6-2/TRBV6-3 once TGTGCCAGCAGTCGGACTAGCAGGAACACCGGGGAGCTGTTTTTT CASSRTSRNTGELFF
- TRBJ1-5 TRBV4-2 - TGTGCCAGCAGCCAAGTCCGGTATCAGCCCCAGCATTTT CASSQVRYQPQHF
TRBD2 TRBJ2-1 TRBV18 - TGTGCCAGCTCACCACCAATGAGCGGGAGCAACTACAATGAGCAGTTCTTC CASSPPMSGSNYNEQFF
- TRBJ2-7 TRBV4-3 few TGCGCCAGCAGCCCGGAACTAGCCACGGGAGAGATCCACGAGCAGTACTTC CASSPELATGEIHEQYF